The 27 T cell receptor beta chains reported below all come from one sample, sequenced in a study of Ad26.COV2.S vaccination and SARS-CoV-2 variants. Using immunoSEQ multiplex PCR, the repertoire was profiled, and TCRdb retains in-frame clones only, with some absent. The data hold about 390,000 clones, with approximately 90% observed a single time. Noted treatment: roughly 18 received Ad26.COV2.S at low or high dose, single or two shots; about 5 received placebo; per-sample allocation not given. Samples were taken on day 63 after the first vaccine or placebo injection. This sample comprised peripheral blood, obtained in a trial of Ad26.COV2.S vaccine versus placebo. The receptors derive from a person aged 18-60 years who received the Ad26.COV2.S COVID-19 vaccine or a placebo.

CDR3 residues: CASSPVRGNTGELFF. The DNA for the CDR3 is TGTGCCAGCAGCCCCGTCAGGGGTAACACCGGGGAGCTGTTTTTT. This rearrangement joins TRBV11-3 to TRBJ2-2; perhaps TRBD1 as D (6 bases). The CDR3 loop spans 15 amino acids. The germline CDR1 and CDR2 sequences are SGHNT and YENEEA. Trimming left V 5 bases short and J 2 bases short, with 12 bases between.

The gene calls are TRBV7-9 and TRBJ2-3; weak D call: TRBD2 (5 bases). Germline V gene data show CDR1 as SEHNR and CDR2 as FQNEAQ (reference sequence). V lost 5 bases and J lost 2, with 8 bases in between. This CDR3 is 13 amino acids long. The CDR3 is CASSERDTDTQYF. In DNA, the CDR3 is TGTGCCAGCAGCGAGAGGGACACAGATACGCAGTATTTT. The whole variable domain, filled in from reference TRBV7-9 and TRBJ2-3, reads DTGVSQNPRHKITKRGQNVTFRCDPISEHNRLYWYRQTLGQGPEFLTYFQNEAQLEKSRLLSDRFSAERPKGSFSTLEIQRTEQGDSAMYLCASSERDTDTQYFGPGTRLTVL.

DNA of the CDR3: TGTGCCAGCAGCTTATTTGTGGACGGGGGAGTCGGGGAGCTGTTTTTT. Its translation: CASSLFVDGGVGELFF. The gene calls are TRBV7-2 and TRBJ2-2; maybe TRBD2 (6 bases). The CDR3 contains 16 residues. V was cut by 2 bases and J by 7 bases, with 17 bases left in between. CDR1 and CDR2 from the germline V gene are SGHTA and FQGNSA.

The chain's CDR3 is CASSSAGKETQYF. In nucleotides, the CDR3 is TGTGCCAGCAGCTCCGCGGGGAAAGAGACCCAGTACTTC. The chain is built from TRBV7-7 and TRBJ2-5; D possibly corresponds to TRBD2 (6 bases). The V gene lost 4 bases and the J gene lost 3 bases, with 9 bases spanning the gap. Germline CDR1 and CDR2: SSHAT and FNYEAQ (reference sequence). This CDR3 region has 13 residues.

The J gene is TRBJ1-1, the V gene TRBV19; 8 nucleotides match TRBD1. The germline gives CDR1 LNHDA, CDR2 SQIVND (reference sequence). V lost 1 base to trimming and J lost 4 bases; unmatched junction nucleotides: 2. The CDR3 is 14 amino acids. For the CDR3, the DNA is TGTGCCAGTAGTATAGCAGGGGGCCCCACTGAAGCTTTCTTT. This sequence encodes CASSIAGGPTEAFF.

The chain carries TRBV7-2 and TRBJ1-5; the D gene is possibly TRBD1 (5 bases). V was shortened by 5 bases and J by 0 bases, with 11 bases between the two germline ends. In germline, CDR1 is SGHTA, CDR2 FQGNSA. This CDR3 has 15 residues. CDR3 in amino acids: CASSVGAFSNQPQHF. The CDR3, as DNA: TGTGCCAGCAGCGTCGGGGCCTTTAGCAATCAGCCCCAGCATTTT.

The chain uses TRBV11-2 and TRBJ2-2; D tentatively reads TRBD1 or TRBD2 (5 bases each). Germline values: CDR1 SGHAT, CDR2 FQNNGV. CDR3 length: 16 amino acids. V lost 5 bases, J lost 0 bases, and 13 bases lay in between. CDR3 DNA: TGTGCCAGCAGCCAAGGGACCGTAGCGAACACCGGGGAGCTGTTTTTT. Translated, it gives CASSQGTVANTGELFF.

V and J are TRBV2 and TRBJ2-1, with TRBD2 identical over 13 bases. CDR1 SNHLY and CDR2 FYNNEI come from the germline V gene. The CDR3 extends over 16 amino acids. The ends lost 7 bases at V and 7 bases at J; junction bases unmatched: 10. CDR3 sequence: CASKLLAGGPRNEQFF. CDR3 nucleotide sequence: TGTGCCAGCAAGCTACTAGCGGGGGGGCCGAGAAATGAGCAGTTCTTC.

This clone was seen just once. This CDR3 is CASSQDLGQETQYF. CDR3 bases: TGTGCCAGCAGCCAAGATCTAGGCCAAGAGACCCAGTACTTC. The chain couples TRBV3-1 (or the pseudogene TRBV3-2) to TRBJ2-5; D not certain. The germline V and J ends were trimmed by 0 bases and 1 base, with 6 bases remaining between them. CDR1 is LGHDT and CDR2 is YNNKEL in the germline V gene (reference sequence). CDR3 size: 14 residues.

The chain recombines TRBV4-1 with TRBJ2-5; 10 bases map to TRBD2. CDR1 and CDR2 from the germline V gene are MGHRA and YSYEKL. Unmatched junction bases numbered 4, after V lost 4 bases and J lost 2 bases. This CDR3 has 15 residues. This CDR3 reads CASSLVAGGQETQYF. The DNA of the CDR3 is TGCGCCAGCAGCCTGGTAGCGGGAGGACAAGAGACCCAGTACTTC.

This rearrangement joins TRBV11-2 to TRBJ2-2, with 8 positions matching TRBD1. The V gene end was trimmed by 6 bases and the J gene end by 1 base; junction bases not matched to a gene: 7. Germline-derived CDR1 and CDR2 are SGHAT and FQNNGV. The CDR3 has 16 amino acids. As DNA, the CDR3 is TGTGCCAGCAGAAGACCAGGACAGGGGAACACCGGGGAGCTGTTTTTT. Encoded protein: CASRRPGQGNTGELFF.

V usage is TRBV5-1 and J usage is TRBJ2-5; 11 bases match TRBD1. V lost 4 bases to trimming and J lost 2 bases; unmatched junction nucleotides: 7. This CDR3 has 16 residues. The germline V gene encodes CDR1 SGHRS and CDR2 YFSETQ. The CDR3 nucleotides are TGCGCCAGCAGCGGGGACAGGGGGAGCAGTCAAGAGACCCAGTACTTC. Protein sequence: CASSGDRGSSQETQYF.

The rearrangement uses TRBV7-9 and TRBJ2-5; D may be TRBD2 (5 bases). The length of the CDR3 is 14 residues. Looked up from germline, CDR1 is SEHNR and CDR2 is FQNEAQ (reference sequence). V lost 1 base and J lost 3, with 9 bases in between. The CDR3 loop reads CASSLGRAEETQYF. CDR3 in DNA: TGTGCCAGCAGCTTAGGACGAGCGGAAGAGACCCAGTACTTC.

The rearrangement links TRBV18 to TRBJ2-2, with a possible D match to TRBD2 (6 bases). The length of the CDR3 is 17 residues. The V and J ends lost 1 base and 0 bases respectively, with 12 bases between them. Germline V lookup: CDR1 KGHSH, CDR2 LQKENI. CDR3 residues: CASSPLVASANTGELFF. The CDR3 DNA reads as TGTGCCAGCTCACCACTTGTTGCTAGCGCGAACACCGGGGAGCTGTTTTTT.

The rearrangement uses TRBV28 and TRBJ1-5, with D perhaps TRBD1 (5 bases). The CDR3 has 14 amino acids. V gave up 8 bases and J gave up 0 bases, with 11 bases separating them. The V gene's germline CDR1 is MDHEN and CDR2 SYDVKM. CDR3 amino acids: CASGLTDSNQPQHF. The DNA for the CDR3 is TGTGCCAGCGGCTTGACAGATAGCAATCAGCCCCAGCATTTT.

The chain couples TRBV2 to TRBJ1-4, with D hard to call. CDR1 and CDR2 from the germline V gene are SNHLY and FYNNEI. V shed 6 bases and J shed 3 bases, with 14 bases lying between them. This CDR3 is 15 amino acids long. CDR3 in amino acids: CASRVRTVANEKLFF. CDR3 nucleotides: TGTGCCAGCAGAGTTAGGACTGTAGCTAATGAAAAACTGTTTTTT.

V gene TRBV11-2 combines with J gene TRBJ2-3, with D unresolved. CDR1 and CDR2 from the germline V gene are SGHAT and FQNNGV. V lost 2 bases and J 5 bases, leaving 8 bases between the germline ends. This CDR3 spans 13 amino acids. CDR3 DNA: TGTGCCAGCAGCTTAAATACCGGAGATACGCAGTATTTT. As protein: CASSLNTGDTQYF.

This clone was recorded only once. This sequence joins TRBV27 and TRBJ2-7, with D possibly being TRBD1 or TRBD2 (5 bases each). Germline loops: CDR1 MNHEY, CDR2 SMNVEV (reference sequence). This CDR3 comprises 13 residues. The germline V and J ends were trimmed by 5 bases and 7 bases, with 15 bases remaining between them. DNA for the CDR3: TGTGCCAGCAGTCCCCAAGGGGACGGGGAGCAGTACTTC. Translating it yields CASSPQGDGEQYF.

The chain couples TRBV6-6 to TRBJ1-1; possibly TRBD1 for D (5 bases). Germline CDR1 MNHNY, CDR2 SVGAGI (reference sequence). The CDR3 extends over 16 amino acids. V lost 5 bases to trimming and J lost 2 bases, with 18 bases between them. The CDR3 DNA sequence: TGTGCCAGCAGTCCCCGAGGGGACCGCCTAAACACTGAAGCTTTCTTT. Protein sequence: CASSPRGDRLNTEAFF.

The chain uses TRBV10-3 and TRBJ2-5; 14 nucleotides align to TRBD2. The CDR3 loop spans 15 amino acids. CDR1 is ENHRY and CDR2 is SYGVKD in the germline V gene. Losses at the gene ends were 10 bases for V and 5 bases for J; bases not matched to a gene: 9. Written as DNA, the CDR3 is TGTGCCACTCGGAGACTAGCGGGGGGGCGGGAGACCCAGTACTTC. Translated: CATRRLAGGRETQYF.

V and J are TRBV10-1 and TRBJ2-3; 13 positions match TRBD2. CDR1 and CDR2 from the germline V gene are WNHNN and SYGVQD (reference sequence). The CDR3 sequence is 18 residues long. With V trimmed by 8 bases and J by 3 bases, 14 bases remained unmatched. The CDR3 nucleotides are TGCGCCAGCCCGAGGGGACTAGCGGGGTTCCCGAGGACAGATACGCAGTATTTT. It specifies CASPRGLAGFPRTDTQYF.

The chain links TRBV2 to TRBJ2-3, with 13 positions matching TRBD2. Germline V gene lookup returns CDR1 SNHLY and CDR2 FYNNEI. The V segment lost 7 bases and the J segment 5 bases; nucleotides outside the gene matches: 6. The CDR3 sequence is 15 residues long. The CDR3 region is CASTLAGGREDTQYF. DNA for the CDR3: TGTGCCAGCACACTAGCGGGGGGGCGAGAAGATACGCAGTATTTT.

This chain links TRBV6-2 or TRBV6-3 with TRBJ2-1, with 10 bases that match TRBD2. This CDR3 is built from 17 residues. J gave up 4 bases and V 4 bases, and 10 bases lay outside the gene matches. Germline V lookup: CDR1 MNHEY, CDR2 SVGEGT. The CDR3 coding sequence is TGTGCCAGCAGTTTGTTTGGTAGCGGGGGGATATACAATGAGCAGTTCTTC. Its protein is CASSLFGSGGIYNEQFF.

The chain recombines TRBV27 with TRBJ2-2; TRBD2 is a possible D gene (6 bases). CDR3 length: 15 residues. Trimming took 6 bases from V and 6 from J, leaving 17 bases between them. CDR1 is MNHEY and CDR2 is SMNVEV in the germline V gene (reference sequence). The CDR3 protein is CASSLLGGEAGELFF. The CDR3, as DNA: TGTGCCAGCAGCCTTCTCGGCGGGGAAGCCGGGGAGCTGTTTTTT.

CDR3 loop: CASGVGQRNSYEQYF. Here the CDR3 DNA reads TGCGCCAGCGGTGTAGGACAGCGAAACTCCTACGAGCAGTACTTC. V gene TRBV5-1 combines with J gene TRBJ2-7, with D possibly matching TRBD1 (6 bases). CDR1 is SGHRS and CDR2 is YFSETQ in the germline V gene. This CDR3 region has 15 residues. The ends were cut back, 7 bases at V and 0 bases at J, with 17 bases in the middle.

The CDR3 DNA reads TGTGCCAGCAGTTACTCAGGACAGGTCGGCGGCTACACCTTC. It specifies CASSYSGQVGGYTF. This sequence joins TRBV6-5 and TRBJ1-2; TRBD1 agrees at 7 bases. J lost 8 bases, V lost 0 bases, and 6 bases had no gene match. Germline V gene lookup returns CDR1 MNHEY and CDR2 SVGAGI. The CDR3 is 14 amino acids.

The V call is TRBV6-2 or TRBV6-3, the J call TRBJ1-1; TRBD1 agrees at 9 bases. The CDR3 loop spans 15 amino acids. In germline, CDR1 is MNHEY, CDR2 SVGEGT. V lost 6 bases and J lost 5; bases outside the gene matches: 10. The CDR3 sequence is CASSDRGGRWTEAFF. CDR3 nucleotide sequence: TGTGCCAGCAGCGACAGGGGGGGTAGATGGACTGAAGCTTTCTTT.